The present entry profiles one TCR beta chain with its context. There are a few counts of this clonotype. Its specific antigen is unknown. Per-nucleotide qualities are absent, and no much larger clonotype sits a single base away. The sample comes from a study of T cell repertoires in cytomegalovirus infection (dated by TCRdb to the late 2010s). With respect to the entire study: Because public TCR beta signatures pointed to carriage of CMV infection together with the matching HLA type, the HLA type of each donor mattered for the analysis.

The sequencer listed for this sample is Illumina HiSeq 1500. TCRdb reanalyzed the raw reads on its own, using fastp at Q25 for trimming and MiXCR for clone calling, and kept in-frame beta chains. Merged by CDR3 protein, the rows form single entries marked with the most common genes and DNA. The sample yields hundreds of thousands of distinct CDR3 sequences; approximately 33% were counted once. The ten largest clones capture roughly an eighth of the sample. The paper as a whole reports these results and caveats: Carriers of CMV infection plus the relevant HLA type were discriminated by the cumulative frequency of public TCR beta family members in the study cohort and in an independent roughly 370-donor cohort. The ex vivo response was dominated by HLA-C-restricted CMV-specific TCR beta clonotypes, which also provided the single most frequent clonotype in two of eight donors.

From the cysteine through the phenylalanine, the CDR3 covers 19 amino acids. The retained sequence is limited to the CDR3, 57 bases, with the frame set at the first base. From V the trimming removes 2 bases and from J it removes 2 bases, while the gene matches leave 17 bases of the junction unaccounted for. CDR1 and CDR2 are read off the germline V gene as MRHNA and SNTAGT. The sequenced sample was PBMCs. The sequence links TRBV6-4 to TRBJ1-1, and 7 junction bases match TRBD1. This receptor was obtained from a human donor in good health (CMV status not recorded). Some clones in this sample may be carry-over from other donors' samples. Here is the DNA: TGTGCCAGCAGTGACGATCCGGATACGGGACAGCGATACAACACTGAAGCTTTCTTT. It translates as CASSDDPDTGQRYNTEAFF.